This T cell receptor (beta chain) was obtained from a study of blood T cell repertoires in COVID-19. About the research overall: The cDNA or gDNA used as material had been derived from T cells, B-cell-depleted T cells, or PBMCs.

Participant reports of clinical history set cohort assignment. Under the authors' procedure: Nucleated cell number was recorded as an estimate derived from reference gene primer amplification. Clones were sequenced by immunoSEQ multiplex PCR, and TCRdb holds only the in-frame ones, with some missing. The D gene and trimming were derived from the DNA, and the V and J assignments and clone size from that table. The table shows about 300,000 clones, with around 86% occurring only once. V was shortened by 0 bases and J by 6 bases, with 12 bases between the two germline ends. Germline assignment: CDR1 SGHDN and CDR2 FVKESK. CDR3 size: 14 residues.

The source is a young man who had recovered from COVID-19. The source material was PBMCs or T cells enriched from blood (not recorded which). The chain links TRBV14 to TRBJ2-7, with a tentative D call TRBD1 (5 bases). CDR3 sequence reads: CASSQDRQSLEQYF. The CDR3 DNA follows: TGTGCCAGCAGCCAAGATCGACAGTCACTCGAGCAGTACTTC. The full variable domain, rest sourced from reference TRBV14 and TRBJ2-7, is EAGVTQFPSHSVIEKGQTVTLRCDPISGHDNLYWYRRVMGKEIKFLLHFVKESKQDESGMPNNRFLAERTGGTYSTLKVQPAELEDSGVYFCASSQDRQSLEQYFGPGTRLTVT.